The T cell receptor (beta chain) described here comes from a study of CD8 T cells in ankylosing spondylitis. This clonotype was recorded at least ten times. Its antigen is not identified. V lost 3 bases, J lost 0 bases, and 10 bases lay in between. There are 14 residues in the CDR3. Germline assignment: CDR1 DFQATT and CDR2 SNEGSKA (reference sequence). The study's findings and limits: Matched synovial fluid from ankylosing spondylitis patients was reported to be enriched for disease-linked clones. Ankylosing spondylitis blood appeared to carry a characteristic TCR beta motif of 7 or 8 highly homologous variants.

TCRdb reprocessed the 5' RACE reads with MiXCR, giving one entry per CDR3 protein. The sample lists about 800,000 distinct CDR3 sequences, about 10% occurring once. This receptor was obtained from a male donor with ankylosing spondylitis. Sequenced: blood, either unsorted or a sorted T cell fraction (not recorded which). The chain joins TRBV20-1 to TRBJ2-3; no clear D. The CDR3 DNA sequence: TGCAGTGCTAGCGACAAGGGTAGCACAGATACGCAGTATTTT. Amino acid sequence: CSASDKGSTDTQYF.